A selection of T cell receptor beta chains follows, all from one sample in a study of T cell responses to AZD1222 COVID-19 vaccine. Repertoires were generated with immunoSEQ multiplex PCR, while TCRdb's copy carries only in-frame clones and drops some. The sample has about 110,000 clones; 90% to 95% are singletons. The specimen was peripheral blood, collected on day 0 of AZD1222 vaccination. Receptor source: an adult in good health. The CDR3 runs from the conserved cysteine through the conserved F or W. D genes are given only for firm matches. Part of the rows lack a size; the others show once, few, many or a class for expanded clones.

>TRBV7-6|.|.|TRBJ2-2
TGTGCCAGCAGCCTGGCGCTCGCGAACACCGGGGAGCTGTTTTTT
CASSLALANTGELFF
>TRBV6-5|.|.|TRBJ1-2
TGTGCCAGCACCCCTTCTGGGGCAGGTCAGGGTGGCTACACCTTC
CASTPSGAGQGGYTF
>TRBV27|.|.|TRBJ2-3
TGTGCCAGCAGTTTTGTGGGTCCGGGGACAGATACGCAGTATTTT
CASSFVGPGTDTQYF
>TRBV19|.|.|TRBJ2-1
TGTGCCAGTAGTCCCATCCAGAGGGGGGGAGATAATGAGCAGTTCTTC
CASSPIQRGGDNEQFF
>TRBV6-1|.|TRBD1|TRBJ1-2
TGTGCCAGCAGTGAACCAGGGGGGGGAAACTATGGCTACACCTTC
CASSEPGGGNYGYTF
>TRBV6-6|.|.|TRBJ1-2
TGTGCCAGCAGTAGAGGTTCAGGGGCCCAAGGGTATGGCTACACCTTC
CASSRGSGAQGYGYTF
>TRBV7-2|.|.|TRBJ1-4
TGTGCCAGCAGCTCCCTCGGGTTTGAAAAACTGTTTTTT
CASSSLGFEKLFF
>TRBV5-5|.|TRBD1|TRBJ1-1
TGTGCCAGCAGACGCGGACAGGGAAACACTGAAGCTTTCTTT
CASRRGQGNTEAFF
>TRBV6-2/TRBV6-3|once|.|TRBJ1-1
TGTGCCAGCAGTTACGCCACGGGGGACACTGAAGCTTTCTTT
CASSYATGDTEAFF
>TRBV5-4|.|.|TRBJ1-1
TGTGCCAGCAGCGACGAACGGCAATCTTTGAACACTGAAGCTTTCTTT
CASSDERQSLNTEAFF
>TRBV5-5|once|TRBD2|TRBJ2-1
TGTGCCAGCAGCTCGTGGGGACTAGCGGGAAAGCAGTTCTTC
CASSSWGLAGKQFF
>TRBV6-6|.|.|TRBJ1-1
TGTGCCAGCATCGTCGGAGTGAACACTGAAGCTTTCTTT
CASIVGVNTEAFF
>TRBV20-1|.|.|TRBJ2-3
TGCAGTGCGAGGGTGGATACGCAGTATTTT
CSARVDTQYF
>TRBV4-2|.|.|TRBJ2-1
TGTGCCAGCAGCCAAGATGAGGGGGGCAAAAGCTACAATGAGCAGTTCTTC
CASSQDEGGKSYNEQFF
>TRBV7-3|.|TRBD1|TRBJ1-1
TGTGCCAGCAGCCCTAACGGTGACAGGGACACTGAAGCTTTCTTT
CASSPNGDRDTEAFF
>TRBV5-4|.|.|TRBJ1-6
TGTGCCAGCAGCTTGACGGGGTCACCCCTCCACTTT
CASSLTGSPLHF
>TRBV6-2/TRBV6-3|.|TRBD1|TRBJ2-7
TGTGCCAGCAGCCCTTCGCTCGGGACAGGGTACCACTACGAGCAGTACTTC
CASSPSLGTGYHYEQYF
>TRBV6-5|.|TRBD2|TRBJ2-7
TGTGCCAGCAGACCTACTAGCGGGAGTGTTTACGAGCAGTACTTC
CASRPTSGSVYEQYF
>TRBV3-1/TRBV3-2|once|TRBD2|TRBJ2-4
TGTGCCAGCAGCCAAGGGGCGGGACTATTAAACATTCAGTACTTC
CASSQGAGLLNIQYF
>TRBV4-1|.|.|TRBJ1-1
TGCGCCAGCAGCCACCGGGGGATGAACACTGAAGCTTTCTTT
CASSHRGMNTEAFF
>TRBV6-1|.|.|TRBJ1-6
TGTGCCAGCAGTGAGTTTTTGGGCAGGACAGATTCACCCCTCCACTTT
CASSEFLGRTDSPLHF
>TRBV7-2|.|.|TRBJ1-1
TGTGCCAGCAACTTTATCGGGGGTAACACTGAAGCTTTCTTT
CASNFIGGNTEAFF
>TRBV2|.|.|TRBJ1-1
TGTGCCAGCAACAGGCTATACACTGAAGCTTTCTTT
CASNRLYTEAFF
>TRBV6-5|.|TRBD1|TRBJ1-1
TGTGCCAGCAGTTTTGACAGGGGAGGCACTGAAGCTTTCTTT
CASSFDRGGTEAFF
>TRBV3-1/TRBV3-2|.|.|TRBJ1-2
TGTGCCAGCAGCCAAGGAGGAAACGCCGGCTACACCTTC
CASSQGGNAGYTF